The 6 T cell receptor beta chains below all came from one sample that was sequenced in a study of CD8 T cells in ankylosing spondylitis. Via MiXCR, TCRdb re-called the 5' RACE reads, giving one row per CDR3 protein. The sample has 300,000 to 350,000 distinct CDR3 sequences, approximately 14% seen once; the top ten hold about 1%. Sequenced material: blood, either unsorted or a sorted T cell fraction (not recorded which). The source of these receptors is a male donor with ankylosing spondylitis or in good health (not recorded which).

This clonotype was seen a handful of times. V and J are TRBV20-1 and TRBJ1-2; D might be TRBD1 (6 bases). Trimming took off 4 bases at V and 7 bases at J, with 22 bases between the two ends. Germline assignment: CDR1 DFQATT and CDR2 SNEGSKA (reference sequence). The CDR3 is 15 amino acids. The CDR3 DNA is TGCAGTGCTAATGACCACCTAACAGGGATTGCTGGCTACACCTTC. Protein product: CSANDHLTGIAGYTF.

The chain carries TRBV20-1 and TRBJ2-3, with 13 bases that match TRBD2. The CDR3 covers 13 residues. Germline V lookup: CDR1 DFQATT, CDR2 SNEGSKA (reference sequence). V lost 5 bases to trimming and J lost 6 bases; unmatched junction nucleotides: 2. Here the CDR3 DNA reads TGCAGTGCTCCGACTAGCGGGGGGGATACGCAGTATTTT. It codes for CSAPTSGGDTQYF.

There are a few counts of this clonotype. CDR3: CSARDPSGSSYNEQFF. In DNA, the CDR3 is TGCAGTGCTAGAGATCCTAGCGGGAGCTCCTACAATGAGCAGTTCTTC. The V gene is TRBV20-1, the J gene TRBJ2-1; 10 bases line up with TRBD2. With 0 bases clipped from V and 0 bases from J, the junction kept 2 bases outside the gene matches. Germline CDR1 is DFQATT and CDR2 is SNEGSKA (reference sequence). This CDR3 comprises 16 residues.

This clonotype came up a few times. The chain carries TRBV7-9 and TRBJ2-7; D gene unclear. The CDR3 loop spans 12 amino acids. V was clipped by 2 bases and J by 7 bases, with 9 bases between them. Germline V CDR1 and CDR2: SEHNR, FQNEAQ (reference sequence). CDR3 DNA: TGTGCCAGCAGCTTAAGGTTCCAAGAGCAGTACTTC. Its protein is CASSLRFQEQYF.

Written as DNA, the CDR3 is TGTGCCAGCAGCTTAGGGCACAGTAAAGAGACCCAGTACTTC. This sequence encodes CASSLGHSKETQYF. This chain connects TRBV7-9 to TRBJ2-5, with no clear D. CDR1 is SEHNR, CDR2 FQNEAQ, per germline (reference sequence). This CDR3 region has 14 residues. V lost 1 base and J 3 bases, leaving 9 bases between the germline ends.

This clonotype was detected ten times or more. The J gene is TRBJ2-1, the V gene TRBV12-3 or TRBV12-4, with a possible D match to TRBD2 (6 bases). V lost 3 bases to trimming and J lost 6 bases, with 15 bases between them. This CDR3 spans 15 amino acids. CDR3 sequence reads: CASSFGLAKGNEQFF. The CDR3 DNA reads as TGTGCCAGCAGTTTCGGGCTAGCGAAGGGCAATGAGCAGTTCTTC.